This T cell receptor (beta chain) was observed in a study of OX40 agonist ivuxolimab in advanced cancers. At the level of the study: Patients receiving dose escalation had hepatocellular carcinoma, melanoma, renal cell or head and neck cancer. Points from the study as a whole: Circulating CD4+ and CD8+ T cells showed clonal expansion by week 6 at 0.1 to 3.0 mg/kg. The work left the antigen specificity of expanded peripheral T cells undetermined.

The protocol was immunoSEQ multiplex PCR, while the TCRdb copy is restricted to in-frame clones and leaves out a portion. The profile covers roughly 20,000 clones, with about 86% appearing a single time and 3% to 4% taken by the ten largest. This CDR3 has 14 residues. Trimming removed 8 bases at V and 3 bases at J, with 14 bases between. Germline-derived CDR1 and CDR2 are MNHNS and SASEGT. As to this clone: Its antigen is undetermined.

The TCR sequence derives from an adult with an advanced solid tumor such as melanoma, head and neck, liver or kidney cancer. The chain couples TRBV6-1 to TRBJ1-5, with D possibly being TRBD1 (6 bases). Sequenced material: CD4+ or CD8+ T cells sorted from blood, taken in a trial of the OX40 agonist ivuxolimab. The CDR3, as DNA: TGTGCCAGCTCGGTCGGGGACACCAATCAGCCCCAGCATTTT. Translation: CASSVGDTNQPQHF.